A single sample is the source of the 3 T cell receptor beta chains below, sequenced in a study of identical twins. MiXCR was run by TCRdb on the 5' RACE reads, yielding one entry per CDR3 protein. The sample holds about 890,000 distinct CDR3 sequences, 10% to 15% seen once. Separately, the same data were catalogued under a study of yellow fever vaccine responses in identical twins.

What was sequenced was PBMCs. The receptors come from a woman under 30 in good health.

The CDR3 here is CASSFSLRYEQYF. CDR3 bases: TGTGCCAGCAGTTTCTCGTTGCGCTACGAGCAGTACTTC. This chain connects TRBV12-3 or TRBV12-4 to TRBJ2-7; unclear D gene. The CDR3 spans 13 residues. The ends were cut back, 3 bases at V and 3 bases at J, with 9 bases in the middle.

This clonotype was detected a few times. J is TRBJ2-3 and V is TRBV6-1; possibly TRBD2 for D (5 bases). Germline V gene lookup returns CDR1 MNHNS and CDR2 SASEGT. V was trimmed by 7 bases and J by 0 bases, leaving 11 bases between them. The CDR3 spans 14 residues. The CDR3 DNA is TGTGCCAGCAAAGCGGAACCTAGCACAGATACGCAGTATTTT. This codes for CASKAEPSTDTQYF.

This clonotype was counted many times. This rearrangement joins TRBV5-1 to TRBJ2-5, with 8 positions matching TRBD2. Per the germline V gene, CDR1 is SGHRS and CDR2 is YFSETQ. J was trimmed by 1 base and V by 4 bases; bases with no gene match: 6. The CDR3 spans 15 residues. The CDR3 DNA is TGCGCCAGCAGCCTCTACGGGGGGGTCCAAGAGACCCAGTACTTC. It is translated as CASSLYGGVQETQYF.